Each of the 26 T cell receptor beta chains below was sequenced from the same sample in a study of T cell repertoires in cytomegalovirus infection. MiXCR, applied by TCRdb to the reads, yields one record per CDR3 protein. The repertoire holds fewer than 350,000 distinct CDR3 sequences, with 15% to 20% as singletons. Sequenced input: PBMCs. The receptors were sampled from a human donor in good health (CMV status not recorded). Some clones in this sample may be carry-over from other donors' samples.

This clonotype appeared a few times. The V call is TRBV6-8, the J call TRBJ1-4; 11 bases map to TRBD1. J lost 0 bases, V lost 4 bases, and 10 bases had no gene match. The CDR3 is 19 residues long. The germline CDR1 and CDR2 sequences are MNHGY and SAAAGT. The CDR3, as DNA: TGTGCCAGCAGTTCCAGATACGGGACAGGGGGGGCAACTAATGAAAAACTGTTTTTT. It codes for CASSSRYGTGGATNEKLFF.

The chain carries TRBV4-1 and TRBJ2-2; D not resolved. V was shortened by 4 bases and J by 6 bases, with 6 bases between the two germline ends. CDR3 size: 12 residues. The germline CDR1 and CDR2 sequences are MGHRA and YSYEKL. The CDR3 DNA reads TGCGCCAGCAGCCCGGATCCCGGGGAGCTGTTTTTT. Translating it yields CASSPDPGELFF.

This clonotype was seen repeatedly, ten times or more. CDR3: CASSPGQGRTGELFF. The CDR3 DNA reads as TGTGCCAGCAGCCCGGGACAGGGCCGAACCGGGGAGCTGTTTTTT. The chain is built from TRBV7-8 and TRBJ2-2; 9 nucleotides match TRBD1. This CDR3 comprises 15 residues. Trimming removed 5 bases from V and 5 bases from J; junction bases left unmatched: 6. Germline V gene sequence: CDR1 SGHVS, CDR2 FQNEAQ.

This clonotype was recorded at least ten times. For the CDR3, the DNA is TGTGCCAGCAGCTCACCTACAGGACGGATGGGCTATGGCTACACCTTC. Its translation: CASSSPTGRMGYGYTF. The chain employs TRBV11-2 and TRBJ1-2, with D possibly TRBD1 on 5 matching bases. Germline CDR1 reads SGHAT; CDR2 reads FQNNGV. CDR3 length: 16 residues. Trimming left V 4 bases short and J 4 bases short, with 19 bases between.

This clonotype was recorded a few times. The chain joins TRBV6-2 or TRBV6-3 to TRBJ2-1; possibly TRBD2 for D (5 bases). CDR3 length: 13 amino acids. CDR1 MNHEY and CDR2 SVGEGT come from the germline V gene. The germline V and J ends were trimmed by 5 bases and 7 bases, with 12 bases remaining between them. CDR3 residues: CASSKTRGNEQFF. The CDR3 DNA reads as TGTGCCAGCAGTAAAACCCGCGGGAATGAGCAGTTCTTC.

The sample holds one count of this clonotype. The genes are TRBV5-1 and TRBJ1-2, with 10 nucleotides matching TRBD1. CDR3 length: 14 residues. Germline assignment: CDR1 SGHRS and CDR2 YFSETQ. With 4 bases clipped from V and 8 bases from J, the junction kept 8 bases outside the gene matches. Written as DNA, the CDR3 is TGCGCCAGCAGCCCGGGACAGGGGAACTTGGGCTACACCTTC. This sequence encodes CASSPGQGNLGYTF.

There are many counts of this clonotype. The J gene is TRBJ2-5, the V gene TRBV5-8; D gene uncertain. There are 11 residues in the CDR3. Trimming removed 7 bases from V and 3 bases from J, with 7 bases in between. Germline CDR1 reads SGHTS; CDR2 reads YDEGEE. CDR3 amino acids: CASSEEETQYF. CDR3 bases: TGTGCCAGCTCCGAGGAAGAGACCCAGTACTTC.

V and J are TRBV11-2 and TRBJ2-5; a possible D gene is TRBD1 (6 bases). The V and J ends lost 1 base and 4 bases respectively, with 16 bases between them. CDR3 length: 16 amino acids. Germline V gene data show CDR1 as SGHAT and CDR2 as FQNNGV. This chain's CDR3 is CASSLVVSQTGETQYF. Here the CDR3 DNA reads TGTGCCAGCAGCTTAGTCGTATCCCAGACAGGAGAGACCCAGTACTTC. The full variable domain, in which reference TRBV11-2 and TRBJ2-5 provide the parts outside the CDR3, is EAGVAQSPRYKIIEKRQSVAFWCNPISGHATLYWYQQILGQGPKLLIQFQNNGVVDDSQLPKDRFSAERLKGVDSTLKIQPAKLEDSAVYLCASSLVVSQTGETQYFGPGTRLLVL.

This clonotype has a count of ten or more. This chain connects TRBV28 to TRBJ1-1; D may be TRBD1 (5 bases). The CDR3 sequence is 19 residues long. Germline V gene lookup returns CDR1 MDHEN and CDR2 SYDVKM. The V end was cut by 5 bases, the J end by 0 bases, with 25 bases between. This chain's CDR3 is CASSPETGVVGAMNTEAFF. In DNA form, the CDR3 reads TGTGCCAGCAGTCCAGAGACGGGGGTCGTGGGTGCCATGAACACTGAAGCTTTCTTT.

The chain combines TRBV12-3 or TRBV12-4 with TRBJ2-2; 7 bases align to TRBD1. CDR3 length: 15 residues. J gave up 0 bases and V 3 bases, and 1 base lay outside the gene matches. CDR3 DNA sequence: TGTGCCAGCAGTTTTCAGGGGGCGAACACCGGGGAGCTGTTTTTT. This codes for CASSFQGANTGELFF.

The chain recombines TRBV6-5 with TRBJ2-2; D may be TRBD2 (5 bases). Germline lookup yields CDR1 MNHEY and CDR2 SVGAGI. The CDR3 extends over 15 amino acids. Trimming left V 7 bases short and J 6 bases short, with 18 bases between. Here the CDR3 reads CASNDLGGTSGELFF. CDR3 DNA sequence: TGTGCCAGCAACGACCTCGGAGGAACTTCCGGGGAGCTGTTTTTT.

In this sample, this clonotype turned up many times. The chain recombines TRBV4-2 with TRBJ2-1; D gene unclear. Germline-derived CDR1 and CDR2 are LGHNA and YNFKEQ. The CDR3 is made up of 14 amino acids. Trimming removed 2 bases from V and 5 bases from J, with 10 bases in between. CDR3: CASSQPQGDNEQFF. The DNA for the CDR3 is TGTGCCAGCAGCCAACCCCAAGGTGACAATGAGCAGTTCTTC.

This clonotype was counted at least ten times. The V call is TRBV7-9, the J call TRBJ1-1, with 9 positions matching TRBD1. This CDR3 has 13 residues. V shed 5 bases and J 4 bases; nucleotides not matched to a gene: 2. In germline, CDR1 is SEHNR, CDR2 FQNEAQ (reference sequence). As DNA, the CDR3 is TGTGCCAGCAGCCAGACAGGGGGCACTGAAGCTTTCTTT. This gives the protein CASSQTGGTEAFF.

V and J are TRBV6-1 and TRBJ1-3; the match to TRBD1 covers 9 bases. V lost 10 bases and J lost 8; bases outside the gene matches: 9. The CDR3 spans 13 residues. Germline CDR1 and CDR2: MNHNS and SASEGT. CDR3 bases: TGTGCCACGCCGGGACAGGGTGGTCACACCATATATTTT. Translated, it gives CATPGQGGHTIYF.

In this sample, this clonotype turned up many times. The chain employs TRBV7-2 and TRBJ1-2; D gene ambiguous. Germline values: CDR1 SGHTA, CDR2 FQGNSA. Deletions cut 1 base from V and 1 base from J, with 10 bases between. The CDR3 spans 15 residues. For the CDR3, the DNA is TGTGCCAGCAGCTTAGTTTCAGGAGTTAACTATGGCTACACCTTC. Amino acid sequence: CASSLVSGVNYGYTF.

This clonotype came up many times. The chain combines TRBV7-3 with TRBJ2-3, with a weak D call TRBD2 (5 bases). Germline V gives CDR1 SGHTA, CDR2 FQGTGA. This CDR3 is built from 14 residues. The V gene lost 2 bases and the J gene lost 1 base, with 7 bases spanning the gap. DNA of the CDR3: TGTGCCAGCAGCTTAGGACTGCGCACAGATACGCAGTATTTT. It is translated as CASSLGLRTDTQYF.

This clonotype was seen a few times. The J gene is TRBJ1-1, the V gene TRBV19; 11 bases are a match to TRBD1. V gave up 4 bases and J gave up 3 bases; unmatched junction bases: 7. CDR3 length: 16 amino acids. Germline lookup yields CDR1 LNHDA and CDR2 SQIVND (reference sequence). The CDR3 bases are TGTGCCAGTAGTACCCGGACAGGGGGCCGGGACACTGAAGCTTTCTTT. Translation gives CASSTRTGGRDTEAFF.

This CDR3 is CSAIRQGGQPQHF. The CDR3 DNA sequence: TGCAGTGCCATTAGACAGGGTGGACAGCCCCAGCATTTT. The chain is built from TRBV20-1 and TRBJ1-5; 7 bases fit TRBD1. Losses at the gene ends were 6 bases for V and 7 bases for J; bases not matched to a gene: 9. CDR3 length: 13 residues. The germline V gene encodes CDR1 DFQATT and CDR2 SNEGSKA (reference sequence).

This clonotype was seen many times. The rearrangement links TRBV7-8 to TRBJ2-3; a possible D gene is TRBD1 (6 bases). V lost 5 bases to trimming and J lost 6 bases, with 21 bases between them. Germline values: CDR1 SGHVS, CDR2 FQNEAQ. CDR3 length equals 16 residues. Here the CDR3 DNA reads TGTGCCAGCAGCCACGAACGGGTGGGGGCGGCTGATACGCAGTATTTT. It encodes CASSHERVGAADTQYF. The whole variable domain, filled in from reference TRBV7-8 and TRBJ2-3, reads GAGVSQSPRYKVAKRGQDVALRCDPISGHVSLFWYQQALGQGPEFLTYFQNEAQLDKSGLPSDRFFAERPEGSVSTLKIQRTQQEDSAVYLCASSHERVGAADTQYFGPGTRLTVL.

This clonotype has just a few counts. The rearrangement uses TRBV5-1 and TRBJ2-1; D might be TRBD2 (6 bases). The CDR3 consists of 13 residues. From germline, CDR1 is SGHRS and CDR2 YFSETQ. Trimming took 3 bases from V and 8 from J, leaving 12 bases between them. Here the CDR3 DNA reads TGCGCCAGCAGCTGGGGAGGACGGGATGAGCAGTTCTTC. Translation gives CASSWGGRDEQFF.

Comment on this clonotype: Its ends do not fully match the called genes, so a read error is possible. This chain uses TRBV5-6 with TRBJ2-7, with 10 bases aligning to TRBD2. Germline V gives CDR1 SGHDT, CDR2 YYEEEE. The CDR3 has 15 residues. Here the CDR3 reads CASSRSGGSSYERYF. The CDR3 bases are TGTGCCAGCAGCCGTAGCGGGGGGAGCTCCTACGAGCGGTACTTC.

The rearrangement links TRBV2 to TRBJ1-2; the D gene is possibly TRBD1 (5 bases). Germline loops: CDR1 SNHLY, CDR2 FYNNEI. Trimming took off 6 bases at V and 4 bases at J, with 12 bases between the two ends. This CDR3 is 13 amino acids long. Here the CDR3 reads CASRGDSLYGYTF. The CDR3 DNA sequence: TGTGCCAGCAGGGGGGACTCCCTCTATGGCTACACCTTC. Full variable domain (outside the CDR3, taken from reference TRBV2 and TRBJ1-2): EPEVTQTPSHQVTQMGQEVILRCVPISNHLYFYWYRQILGQKVEFLVSFYNNEISEKSEIFDDQFSVERPDGSNFTLKIRSTKLEDSAMYFCASRGDSLYGYTFGSGTRLTVV.

This clonotype came up many times. The chain couples TRBV7-8 to TRBJ1-2; D is undetermined. This CDR3 is 14 amino acids long. V lost 3 bases and J lost 4, with 12 bases in between. Germline V lookup: CDR1 SGHVS, CDR2 FQNEAQ. The CDR3 loop is CASSLAENTYGYTF. The CDR3 nucleotides are TGTGCCAGCAGCTTGGCGGAGAACACCTATGGCTACACCTTC.

This clonotype has ten or more counts. This chain joins TRBV7-9 and TRBJ2-5; D may be TRBD1 (6 bases). The V gene's germline CDR1 is SEHNR and CDR2 FQNEAQ (reference sequence). Deletions cut 6 bases from V and 2 bases from J, with 13 bases between. CDR3 length: 14 residues. The CDR3 bases are TGTGCCAGCAGACCTAGACAGGAGCAAGAGACCCAGTACTTC. Its protein is CASRPRQEQETQYF.

This chain connects TRBV7-2 to TRBJ1-2; D call uncertain. Germline V CDR1 and CDR2: SGHTA, FQGNSA. This CDR3 spans 16 amino acids. V dropped 1 base and J dropped 0 bases, with 12 bases sitting between them. The CDR3 DNA sequence: TGTGCCAGCAGCTTAGATGTCACAGTAGCTAACTATGGCTACACCTTC. Translation: CASSLDVTVANYGYTF.

This clonotype occurred once. The chain uses TRBV4-2 and TRBJ2-7, with 9 positions matching TRBD1. Germline lookup yields CDR1 LGHNA and CDR2 YNFKEQ. The trim removed 1 base at V and 5 bases at J, leaving 12 bases unmatched. There are 17 residues in the CDR3. CDR3 amino acids: CASSQVRSGQGSHEQYF. The CDR3 nucleotides are TGTGCCAGCAGCCAAGTTAGGTCGGGACAGGGATCCCACGAGCAGTACTTC.